This TCR beta chain was identified in a study of blood T cell repertoires in COVID-19. Study background: Donors in the United States, Italy and Spain gave samples during acute or convalescent COVID-19. T cells, B-cell-depleted T cells, or PBMCs supplied cDNA or gDNA.

Original data processing: Reference gene primer amplification gave estimated nucleated cell counts. The method was immunoSEQ multiplex PCR; TCRdb's version includes in-frame clones alone and lacks a portion of them. V, J and clone size were drawn from that table, and D and trimming were deduced from the DNA. In the table there are roughly 250,000 clones, over 75% of which are singletons. Germline assignment: CDR1 SGHRS and CDR2 YFSETQ. CDR3 size: 14 residues. V was cut by 6 bases and J by 5 bases, with 12 bases left in between. The source material was peripheral blood. This clonotype originated in a human donor in a cohort sampled during active COVID-19. The chain uses TRBV5-1 and TRBJ1-6; D is possibly TRBD1 (6 bases). The CDR3 reads CASTWTVNNSPLHF. The CDR3 DNA is TGCGCCAGCACCTGGACAGTGAATAATTCACCCCTCCACTTT.